A selection of T cell receptor beta chains follows, all from one sample in a study of cytomegalovirus exposure and HLA in healthy donors. Generated by immunoSEQ multiplex PCR, the TCRdb table keeps only in-frame clones and is missing some. The sample includes 150,000 to 200,000 clones, 70% of them seen just once. The specimen sequenced was PBMCs. The receptors here all came from a man in his late teens or twenties in good health and CMV-seropositive. Each CDR3 is given with its conserved first and last residue. Each record gives: V gene, CDR3 protein.

TRBV19	CASSREGGLIDYGYTF
TRBV6-6	CASSYSIGRGDTQYF
TRBV29-1	CSAGGVPGELFF
TRBV11-3	CASSGTGGTYNEQFF
TRBV5-1	CASREGGADTQYF
TRBV28	CASKGNRGTSGAYNEQFF
TRBV5-1	CASSLRRGDTEAFF
TRBV7-9	CASSLAHSGVEETQYF
TRBV10-3	CAIRLAASNEQFF
TRBV4-1	CASSQVGQGGLGYTF
TRBV6-1	CASSETYTDTQYF
TRBV7-2	CASSSGVQSYGYTF
TRBV2	CASSYIGGANTGELFF
TRBV23-1	CASSHPREGFNQPQHF
TRBV5-6	CASSLDQGLYGYTF
TRBV29-1	CSVVVPADYGYTF
TRBV15	CATSRTAGTDTQYF
TRBV6-1	CASSEATGLGTQYF
TRBV19	CASSSGTPYGYTF
TRBV28	CASSSGQMNTEAFF
TRBV5-4	CASSLETASKNIQYF
TRBV6-4	CASRPGQGNGYTF
TRBV5-1	CASTSAGARETQYF
TRBV7-8	CASSLDWAGFITEAFF
TRBV5-1	CATPGGRSKNRAFF
TRBV6-1	CASSLAGGPETQYF
TRBV7-9	CASSPGLAGNTGELFF
TRBV19	CASTTPGGGVEAFF